This TCR beta chain came from a study of blood T cell repertoires in COVID-19. Study at large: PBMCs, B-cell-depleted T cells, or T cells were the source of the cDNA or gDNA that made up the material.

Method: immunoSEQ multiplex PCR; TCRdb's copy keeps in-frame clones and lacks some. The table includes about 140,000 clones, almost 85% detected once. The CDR3 loop spans 17 amino acids. V was cut by 1 base and J by 6 bases, with 21 bases left in between. Germline assignment: CDR1 SNHLY and CDR2 FYNNEI. Sequencing was performed on PBMCs or T cells enriched from blood (not recorded which). This TCR was sampled from a woman between 45 and 65 years old with acute COVID-19. The chain recombines TRBV2 with TRBJ1-1, with D perhaps TRBD1 (6 bases). The CDR3: CASSEGQGSILRSEAFF. DNA for the CDR3: TGTGCCAGCAGTGAAGGGCAGGGGAGTATCCTTAGGTCTGAAGCTTTCTTT. The entire variable domain, with the rest obtained from reference TRBV2 and TRBJ1-1, is as follows: EPEVTQTPSHQVTQMGQEVILRCVPISNHLYFYWYRQILGQKVEFLVSFYNNEISEKSEIFDDQFSVERPDGSNFTLKIRSTKLEDSAMYFCASSEGQGSILRSEAFFGQGTRLTVV.